The 25 T cell receptor beta chains reported below all come from one sample, sequenced in a study of CD8+ T cells in alopecia areata. Sequencing relied on a cDNA template that was reverse transcribed from extracted RNA. Repertoires were generated with immunoSEQ multiplex PCR, while TCRdb's copy carries only in-frame clones and drops some. In the table there are over 150,000 clones, roughly 50% of which are singletons. Sequenced input: CD8+ T cells sorted from blood. The receptors shown here come from a human donor in good health.

The chain links TRBV7-9 to TRBJ2-7; 8 bases are shared with TRBD1. In germline, CDR1 is SEHNR, CDR2 FQNEAQ (reference sequence). This CDR3 has 13 residues. With 1 base clipped from V and 6 bases from J, the junction kept 2 bases outside the gene matches. The CDR3 region has the DNA TGTGCCAGCAGCTTAGGGACAGGGAGCGAGCAGTACTTC. Amino acids: CASSLGTGSEQYF.

The chain employs TRBV5-1 and TRBJ1-1, with D tentatively TRBD1 (5 bases). Trimming pared 4 bases from V and 4 bases from J, leaving 8 bases between. Per the germline V gene, CDR1 is SGHRS and CDR2 is YFSETQ. This CDR3 region has 12 residues. The CDR3 DNA follows: TGCGCCAGCAGCGGGGGAAGCACTGAAGCTTTCTTT. As protein: CASSGGSTEAFF. The entire variable domain, with the rest obtained from reference TRBV5-1 and TRBJ1-1, is as follows: KAGVTQTPRYLIKTRGQQVTLSCSPISGHRSVSWYQQTPGQGLQFLFEYFSETQRNKGNFPGRFSGRQFSNSRSEMNVSTLELGDSALYLCASSGGSTEAFFGQGTRLTVV.

The chain joins TRBV10-3 to TRBJ2-7; either TRBD1 or TRBD2 may fit D (5 bases each). There are 14 residues in the CDR3. Germline V gene sequence: CDR1 ENHRY, CDR2 SYGVKD. The V and J ends lost 10 bases and 0 bases respectively, with 16 bases between them. In DNA, the CDR3 is TGTGCCAGTTCAGGGTCGGGGAGCTCCTACGAGCAGTACTTC. It yields the protein CASSGSGSSYEQYF.

V gene TRBV6-6 combines with J gene TRBJ2-7; 9 bases agree with TRBD1. Germline V CDR1 and CDR2: MNHNY, SVGAGI (reference sequence). This CDR3 spans 14 amino acids. Trimming cost V 6 bases and J 4 bases; bases outside gene matches: 7. In nucleotides, the CDR3 is TGTGCCAGCAGCCCCGGGACAGGGAATTACGAGCAGTACTTC. It encodes CASSPGTGNYEQYF.

This chain links TRBV29-1 with TRBJ1-1; D gene ambiguous. Germline CDR1 is SQVTM and CDR2 is ANQGSEA. V dropped 5 bases and J dropped 1 base, with 11 bases sitting between them. This CDR3 is 13 amino acids long. CDR3 residues: CSVPWTSNTEAFF. CDR3 nucleotide sequence: TGCAGCGTTCCCTGGACGTCGAACACTGAAGCTTTCTTT.

Points on this clone: Its ends do not fully match the called genes, so a read error is possible. The V gene is TRBV29-1, the J gene TRBJ1-2; D gene ambiguous. CDR1 is SQVTM and CDR2 is ANQGSEA in the germline V gene. The CDR3 spans 11 residues. Here the CDR3 reads CSVEVGYAYTF. CDR3 DNA: TGCAGCGTTGAAGTAGGGTATGCCTACACCTTC.

The CDR3 region has the DNA TGTGCCAGCAGCGCCCGAGGTGGGGCGCGCACTGAAGCTTTCTTT. It translates to CASSARGGARTEAFF. The chain uses TRBV13 and TRBJ1-1, with a possible D match to TRBD1 (5 bases). Per the germline V gene, CDR1 is PRHDT and CDR2 is FYEKMQ (reference sequence). Trimming pared 5 bases from V and 4 bases from J, leaving 17 bases between. This CDR3 is built from 15 residues.

This sequence joins TRBV7-9 and TRBJ1-2, with 9 bases fitting TRBD1. CDR1 is SEHNR, CDR2 FQNEAQ, per germline (reference sequence). The CDR3 has 16 residues. The ends lost 5 bases at V and 1 base at J; junction bases unmatched: 8. In nucleotides, the CDR3 is TGTGCCAGCAGCCAACCGACAGGGGGTCTTAACTATGGCTACACCTTC. Protein product: CASSQPTGGLNYGYTF.

J is TRBJ1-2 and V is TRBV6-6; TRBD1 might be the D (5 bases). This CDR3 has 16 residues. The germline gives CDR1 MNHNY, CDR2 SVGAGI (reference sequence). Trimming took off 10 bases at V and 8 bases at J, with 29 bases between the two ends. CDR3 coding DNA: TGTGCCACCGTCACATTTACGAGCAGGGAAGCGGGCGGCTACACCTTC. Protein sequence: CATVTFTSREAGGYTF.

The chain has TRBV7-9 and TRBJ2-7; no reliable D call. Trimming took 5 bases from V and 6 from J, leaving 8 bases between them. The length of the CDR3 is 11 residues. CDR1 is SEHNR, CDR2 FQNEAQ, per germline (reference sequence). In DNA form, the CDR3 reads TGTGCCAGCAGCCCTTCGGCCGAGCAGTACTTC. This encodes CASSPSAEQYF.

J is TRBJ1-3 and V is TRBV7-6; D is perhaps TRBD1 (5 bases). The CDR3 contains 15 residues. V was shortened by 1 base and J by 2 bases, with 9 bases between the two germline ends. Germline lookup yields CDR1 SGHVS and CDR2 FNYEAQ. CDR3: CASSLGRGTGNTIYF. DNA of the CDR3: TGTGCCAGCAGCTTAGGAAGGGGTACTGGAAACACCATATATTTT.

This clone turned up a few times. CDR3 protein: CSVFGQANTGELFF. In DNA, the CDR3 is TGCAGCGTTTTTGGACAGGCGAACACCGGGGAGCTGTTTTTT. This chain links TRBV29-1 with TRBJ2-2; 7 positions match TRBD1. The germline V gene encodes CDR1 SQVTM and CDR2 ANQGSEA. This CDR3 spans 14 amino acids. V trimming: 5 bases; J trimming: 0 bases; junction bases outside the gene matches: 3.

This clone has only a few counts. The chain is built from TRBV7-9 and TRBJ1-5; perhaps TRBD1 as D (5 bases). Trimming stripped 5 bases from V and 7 bases from J, with 9 bases between. Germline V gene data show CDR1 as SEHNR and CDR2 as FQNEAQ (reference sequence). The CDR3 runs to 12 residues. The CDR3 reads CASSRGEQPQHF. The CDR3, as DNA: TGTGCCAGCAGCAGAGGGGAGCAGCCCCAGCATTTT. Full variable domain (rest looked up from reference TRBV7-9 and TRBJ1-5): DTGVSQNPRHKITKRGQNVTFRCDPISEHNRLYWYRQTLGQGPEFLTYFQNEAQLEKSRLLSDRFSAERPKGSFSTLEIQRTEQGDSAMYLCASSRGEQPQHFGDGTRLSIL.

The chain recombines TRBV9 with TRBJ2-1; 9 nucleotides agree with TRBD2. The CDR3 spans 15 residues. Germline-derived CDR1 and CDR2 are SGDLS and YYNGEE. Germline trimming cut 2 bases from V and 5 bases from J; bases unmatched to any gene: 5. CDR3 protein: CASSVPAGGHNEQFF. In nucleotides, the CDR3 is TGTGCCAGCAGCGTCCCGGCGGGGGGGCACAATGAGCAGTTCTTC.

This clone was seen once. V and J are TRBV5-6 and TRBJ2-7; D unclear. The CDR3 contains 13 residues. V shed 4 bases and J shed 3 bases, with 11 bases lying between them. CDR1 is SGHDT and CDR2 is YYEEEE in the germline V gene. The CDR3 sequence is CASSRRTDYEQYF. CDR3 DNA sequence: TGTGCCAGCAGCAGACGGACCGACTACGAGCAGTACTTC.

V usage is TRBV6-6 and J usage is TRBJ1-1; no clear D gene. CDR1 and CDR2 (germline): MNHNY, SVGAGI (reference sequence). Trimming took 2 bases from V and 1 from J, leaving 5 bases between them. CDR3 length: 13 amino acids. The CDR3 is CASSYGENTEAFF. CDR3 DNA sequence: TGTGCCAGCAGTTACGGGGAGAACACTGAAGCTTTCTTT.

The gene calls are TRBV7-2 and TRBJ1-1; D gene unclear. Germline loops: CDR1 SGHTA, CDR2 FQGNSA. V was pared by 1 base and J by 6 bases, with 12 bases between. This CDR3 contains 14 residues. In nucleotides, the CDR3 is TGTGCCAGCAGCTTAGGAGTGGGGATCTCTGAAGCTTTCTTT. Amino acids: CASSLGVGISEAFF.

V gene TRBV9 combines with J gene TRBJ2-1; 8 bases are shared with TRBD1. The CDR3 is 15 residues long. Germline lookup yields CDR1 SGDLS and CDR2 YYNGEE. After removal of 0 bases from V and 4 bases from J, the junction contained 3 bases not matched to a gene. The chain's CDR3 is CASSVVGTGYNEQFF. The CDR3 region has the DNA TGTGCCAGCAGCGTAGTTGGGACAGGATACAATGAGCAGTTCTTC. Drawing the rest from reference TRBV9 and TRBJ2-1, the complete variable domain is DSGVTQTPKHLITATGQRVTLRCSPRSGDLSVYWYQQSLDQGLQFLIQYYNGEERAKGNILERFSAQQFPDLHSELNLSSLELGDSALYFCASSVVGTGYNEQFFGPGTRLTVL.

This chain links TRBV4-1 with TRBJ2-7; D ambiguous. This CDR3 contains 14 residues. Between the trimmed V and J ends, which lost 0 bases and 2 bases, there was a span of 8 bases. CDR1 MGHRA and CDR2 YSYEKL come from the germline V gene. CDR3 nucleotide sequence: TGCGCCAGCAGCCAAGAGGGCGGTACCTACGAGCAGTACTTC. As protein: CASSQEGGTYEQYF.

This clone was counted only a few times. CDR3 sequence: CASSFGNGHTEAFF. The CDR3 DNA sequence: TGCGCCAGCAGCTTCGGAAATGGTCACACTGAAGCTTTCTTT. The V and J genes are TRBV5-1 and TRBJ1-1; D not certain. V was clipped by 2 bases and J by 3 bases, with 11 bases between them. CDR3 length equals 14 residues. Germline V gene lookup returns CDR1 SGHRS and CDR2 YFSETQ.

This clone was seen a single time. V usage is TRBV13 and J usage is TRBJ2-2; D call uncertain. CDR1 PRHDT and CDR2 FYEKMQ come from the germline V gene (reference sequence). V lost 3 bases, J lost 0 bases, and 2 bases lay in between. This CDR3 is 13 amino acids long. CDR3 nucleotides: TGTGCCAGCAGCTTCTCGAACACCGGGGAGCTGTTTTTT. Protein product: CASSFSNTGELFF.

This clone came up many times. This chain connects TRBV7-2 to TRBJ1-1; D may be TRBD1 (6 bases). The CDR3 runs 16 residues. From germline, CDR1 is SGHTA and CDR2 FQGNSA. The V end lost 5 bases, the J end lost 3 bases, and 19 bases lay between the germline ends. CDR3 amino acids: CASSLTPQGMYTEAFF. Written as DNA, the CDR3 is TGTGCCAGCAGCCTCACCCCTCAGGGGATGTACACTGAAGCTTTCTTT. Together with reference TRBV7-2 and TRBJ1-1, the CDR3 gives the full variable domain: GAGVSQSPSNKVTEKGKDVELRCDPISGHTALYWYRQSLGQGLEFLIYFQGNSAPDKSGLPSDRFSAERTGGSVSTLTIQRTQQEDSAVYLCASSLTPQGMYTEAFFGQGTRLTVV.

The rearrangement links TRBV27 to TRBJ2-7, with 11 positions matching TRBD1. This CDR3 contains 14 residues. J gave up 3 bases and V 3 bases, and 1 base lay outside the gene matches. Germline assignment: CDR1 MNHEY and CDR2 SMNVEV (reference sequence). The CDR3 DNA follows: TGTGCCAGCAGTTTCGGGACAGGGGGCTACGAGCAGTACTTC. This translates into CASSFGTGGYEQYF.

V usage is TRBV5-1 and J usage is TRBJ2-3; D is perhaps TRBD1 or TRBD2 (6 bases each). This CDR3 is 15 amino acids long. The V end was cut by 4 bases, the J end by 0 bases, with 12 bases between. Germline V gene sequence: CDR1 SGHRS, CDR2 YFSETQ. This CDR3 reads CASSPWGASTDTQYF. CDR3 DNA sequence: TGCGCCAGCAGCCCATGGGGGGCTAGCACAGATACGCAGTATTTT.

This sequence joins TRBV5-1 and TRBJ2-5; D unresolved. Germline V gene data show CDR1 as SGHRS and CDR2 as YFSETQ. The CDR3 covers 13 residues. The V end lost 4 bases, the J end lost 5 bases, and 12 bases lay between the germline ends. In nucleotides, the CDR3 is TGCGCCAGCAGCGGCGAACCCCGGGAGACCCAGTACTTC. Translated, it gives CASSGEPRETQYF. The full variable domain, with the rest looked up from reference TRBV5-1 and TRBJ2-5, is KAGVTQTPRYLIKTRGQQVTLSCSPISGHRSVSWYQQTPGQGLQFLFEYFSETQRNKGNFPGRFSGRQFSNSRSEMNVSTLELGDSALYLCASSGEPRETQYFGPGTRLLVL.